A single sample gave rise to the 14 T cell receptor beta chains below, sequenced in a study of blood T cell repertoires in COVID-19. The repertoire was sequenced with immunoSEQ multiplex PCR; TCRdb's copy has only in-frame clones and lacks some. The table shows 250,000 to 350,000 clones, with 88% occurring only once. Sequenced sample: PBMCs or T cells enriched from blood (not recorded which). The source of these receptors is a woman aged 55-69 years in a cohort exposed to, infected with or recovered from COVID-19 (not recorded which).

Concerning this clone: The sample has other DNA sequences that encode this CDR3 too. CDR3 DNA: TGTGCCAGCAGGGGCGGGACAGCGAACACCGGGGAGCTGTTTTTT. This codes for CASRGGTANTGELFF. This rearrangement joins TRBV2 to TRBJ2-2, with D possibly TRBD1 on 7 matching bases. V lost 6 bases, J lost 0 bases, and 11 bases lay in between. CDR1 is SNHLY, CDR2 FYNNEI, per germline. This CDR3 has 15 amino acids.

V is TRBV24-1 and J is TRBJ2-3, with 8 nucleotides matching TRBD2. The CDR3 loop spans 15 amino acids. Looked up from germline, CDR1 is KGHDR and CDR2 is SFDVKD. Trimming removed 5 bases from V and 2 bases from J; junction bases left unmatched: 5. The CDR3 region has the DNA TGTGCCACCAGTGTCGGGGGGGGTACCACAGATACGCAGTATTTT. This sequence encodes CATSVGGGTTDTQYF.

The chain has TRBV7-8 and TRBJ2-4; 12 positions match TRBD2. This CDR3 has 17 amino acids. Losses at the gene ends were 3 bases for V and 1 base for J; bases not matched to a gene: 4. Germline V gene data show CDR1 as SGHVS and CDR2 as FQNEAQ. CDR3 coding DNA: TGTGCCAGCAGCTTGACTAGCGGGAGTCGGGCCAAAAACATTCAGTACTTC. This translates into CASSLTSGSRAKNIQYF.

The CDR3 sequence is CASSEYRAGTEAFF. CDR3 coding DNA: TGCGCCAGCAGTGAATACAGGGCTGGCACTGAAGCTTTCTTT. The rearrangement links TRBV10-1 to TRBJ1-1; D is possibly TRBD1 (6 bases). This CDR3 contains 14 residues. V was cut by 3 bases and J by 4 bases, with 12 bases left in between. Germline V lookup: CDR1 WNHNN, CDR2 SYGVQD (reference sequence).

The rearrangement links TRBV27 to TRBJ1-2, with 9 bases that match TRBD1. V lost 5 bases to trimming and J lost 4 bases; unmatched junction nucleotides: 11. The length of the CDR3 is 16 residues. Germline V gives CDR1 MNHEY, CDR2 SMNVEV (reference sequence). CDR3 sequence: CASSPLPQGASYGYTF. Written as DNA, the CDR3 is TGTGCCAGCAGTCCCCTTCCACAGGGGGCGAGCTATGGCTACACCTTC.

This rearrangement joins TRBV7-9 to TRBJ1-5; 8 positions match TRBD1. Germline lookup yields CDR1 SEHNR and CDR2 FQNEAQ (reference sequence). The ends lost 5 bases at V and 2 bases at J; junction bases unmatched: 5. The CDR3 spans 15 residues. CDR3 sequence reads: CASSAGQAGNQPQHF. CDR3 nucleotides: TGTGCCAGCAGCGCGGGACAGGCCGGCAATCAGCCCCAGCATTTT.

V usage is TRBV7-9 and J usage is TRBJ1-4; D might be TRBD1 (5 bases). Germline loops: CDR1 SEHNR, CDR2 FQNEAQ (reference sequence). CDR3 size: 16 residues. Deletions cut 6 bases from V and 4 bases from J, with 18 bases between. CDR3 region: CASSWNLDKYNEKLFF. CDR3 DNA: TGTGCCAGCAGTTGGAACCTGGACAAGTATAATGAAAAACTGTTTTTT. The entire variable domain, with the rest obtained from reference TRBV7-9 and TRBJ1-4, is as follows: DTGVSQNPRHKITKRGQNVTFRCDPISEHNRLYWYRQTLGQGPEFLTYFQNEAQLEKSRLLSDRFSAERPKGSFSTLEIQRTEQGDSAMYLCASSWNLDKYNEKLFFGSGTQLSVL.

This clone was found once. The CDR3 loop reads CASSKGQTGELFF. CDR3 coding DNA: TGTGCCAGCAGTAAAGGACAGACCGGGGAGCTGTTTTTT. This chain links TRBV28 with TRBJ2-2; weak D call: TRBD1 (6 bases). The CDR3 loop spans 13 amino acids. Germline loops: CDR1 MDHEN, CDR2 SYDVKM. V was pared by 5 bases and J by 5 bases, with 9 bases between. Full variable domain (remainder filled in from reference TRBV28 and TRBJ2-2): DVKVTQSSRYLVKRTGEKVFLECVQDMDHENMFWYRQDPGLGLRLIYFSYDVKMKEKGDIPEGYSVSREKKERFSLILESASTNQTSMYLCASSKGQTGELFFGEGSRLTVL.

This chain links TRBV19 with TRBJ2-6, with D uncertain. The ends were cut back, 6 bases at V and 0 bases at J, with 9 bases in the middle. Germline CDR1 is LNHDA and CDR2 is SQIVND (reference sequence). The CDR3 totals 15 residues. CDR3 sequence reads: CASRDFVSGANVLTF. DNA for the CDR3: TGTGCCAGTAGAGACTTTGTCTCTGGGGCCAACGTCCTGACTTTC.

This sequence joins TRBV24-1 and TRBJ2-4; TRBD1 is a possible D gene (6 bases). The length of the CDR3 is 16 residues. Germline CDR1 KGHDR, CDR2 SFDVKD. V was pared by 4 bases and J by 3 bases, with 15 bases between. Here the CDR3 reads CATSDSFSRGKNIQYF. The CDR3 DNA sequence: TGTGCCACCAGTGACTCCTTCAGCAGGGGCAAAAACATTCAGTACTTC.

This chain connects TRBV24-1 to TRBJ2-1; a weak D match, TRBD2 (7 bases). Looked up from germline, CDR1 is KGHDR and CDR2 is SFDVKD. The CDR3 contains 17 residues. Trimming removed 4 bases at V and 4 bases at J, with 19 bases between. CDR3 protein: CATSDPYEGEGYNEQFF. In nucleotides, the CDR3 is TGTGCCACCAGTGACCCTTATGAGGGGGAGGGTTACAATGAGCAGTTCTTC.

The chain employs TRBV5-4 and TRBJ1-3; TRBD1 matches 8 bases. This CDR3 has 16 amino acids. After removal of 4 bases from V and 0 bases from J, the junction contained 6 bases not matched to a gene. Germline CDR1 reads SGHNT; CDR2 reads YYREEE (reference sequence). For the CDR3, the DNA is TGTGCCAGCAGCCCAGGGGGCCCCGTCTCTGGAAACACCATATATTTT. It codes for CASSPGGPVSGNTIYF.

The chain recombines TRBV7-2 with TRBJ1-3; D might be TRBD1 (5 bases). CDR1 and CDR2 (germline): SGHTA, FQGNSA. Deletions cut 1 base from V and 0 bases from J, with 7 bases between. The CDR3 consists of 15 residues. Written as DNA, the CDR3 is TGTGCCAGCAGCTTAGGGGGCGCCTCTGGAAACACCATATATTTT. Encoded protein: CASSLGGASGNTIYF.

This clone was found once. The CDR3 loop is CASSRQGLSTDTQYF. CDR3 DNA sequence: TGTGCCAGCAGTCGACAGGGTCTTAGCACAGATACGCAGTATTTT. The rearrangement joins TRBV6-5 to TRBJ2-3; 7 bases are a match to TRBD1. This CDR3 has 15 residues. V trimming: 5 bases; J trimming: 0 bases; junction bases outside the gene matches: 5. Germline CDR1 is MNHEY and CDR2 is SVGAGI.